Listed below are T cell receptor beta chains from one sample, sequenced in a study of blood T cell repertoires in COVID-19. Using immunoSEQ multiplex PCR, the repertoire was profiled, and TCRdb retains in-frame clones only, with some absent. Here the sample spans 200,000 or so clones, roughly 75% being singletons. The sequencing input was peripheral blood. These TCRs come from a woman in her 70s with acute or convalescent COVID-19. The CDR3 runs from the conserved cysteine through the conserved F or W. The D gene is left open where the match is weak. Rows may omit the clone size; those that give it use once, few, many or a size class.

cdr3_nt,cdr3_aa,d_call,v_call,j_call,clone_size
TGTGCCAGCTCACCAGTGGGACTAGCGGGAGGGTACAATGAGCAGTTCTTC,CASSPVGLAGGYNEQFF,TRBD2,TRBV18,TRBJ2-1,-
TGTGCCTGGTCGCCGGGGTGGGATTCACCCCTCCACTTT,CAWSPGWDSPLHF,-,TRBV30,TRBJ1-6,-
TGTGCCACGGGACTCTCCTACAATGAGCAGTTCTTC,CATGLSYNEQFF,-,TRBV19,TRBJ2-1,-
TGCAGTGCTAGGACAGGCGGCTACACCTTC,CSARTGGYTF,-,TRBV20-1,TRBJ1-2,few
TGTGCCAGCTCACCAGGGTCCGCAGGGGGCGAGGCCAAAAACATTCAGTACTTC,CASSPGSAGGEAKNIQYF,TRBD1,TRBV18,TRBJ2-4,-
TGTGCCATCAGTGAGTTGCGGGACGGCTACACCTTC,CAISELRDGYTF,-,TRBV10-3,TRBJ1-2,-
TGTGCCATCAGTGAGTCACAGCAGTCCTCCTACAATGAGCAGTTCTTC,CAISESQQSSYNEQFF,-,TRBV10-3,TRBJ2-1,-
TGTGCCAGCAGCCAAGCTTGGACAGGGGCGAACACTGAAGCTTTCTTT,CASSQAWTGANTEAFF,TRBD1,TRBV3-1/TRBV3-2,TRBJ1-1,-
TGCAGCGTTGCCAGCGGGAGCGAAGATACGCAGTATTTT,CSVASGSEDTQYF,TRBD2,TRBV29-1,TRBJ2-3,-
TGTGCCAGCAGACCACAGGGGGCGAGGGGAGGTAACTATGGCTACACCTTC,CASRPQGARGGNYGYTF,TRBD1,TRBV28,TRBJ1-2,-
TGCGCCAGCAGCTTGGGGCCCGAGGGCCAGAACTATGGCTACACCTTC,CASSLGPEGQNYGYTF,-,TRBV5-1,TRBJ1-2,-
TGTGCCAGCAGCTTGTCGACAGGAGCAAATGAAAAACTGTTTTTT,CASSLSTGANEKLFF,-,TRBV5-4,TRBJ1-4,-
TGTGCCAGCAGCTTAGGACAGGGGTGGAATCAGCCCCAGCATTTT,CASSLGQGWNQPQHF,TRBD1,TRBV7-2,TRBJ1-5,-
TGTGCCAGCATGGCAGGGGAAAGGTTTAATCAGCCCCAGCATTTT,CASMAGERFNQPQHF,-,TRBV6-5,TRBJ1-5,-
TGTGCCAGCAGCTCAAGACTAGCGGGAGTGGATGAGCAGTTCTTC,CASSSRLAGVDEQFF,TRBD2,TRBV7-6,TRBJ2-1,once
TGTGCCAGCAGCCCACGACAGGGTGGTACCGGGGAGCTGTTTTTT,CASSPRQGGTGELFF,TRBD1,TRBV7-2,TRBJ2-2,-
TGTGCCAGCAGGCCAGCGGGGGGCCAAGAGACCCAGTACTTC,CASRPAGGQETQYF,TRBD2,TRBV28,TRBJ2-5,-
TGCGCCAGCAGTCGGACTAGCGGGAGGGCGGACACCGGGGAGCTGTTTTTT,CASSRTSGRADTGELFF,TRBD2,TRBV5-1,TRBJ2-2,-
TGCAGCTCCCAGACGGGAGGAGACTATGGCTACACCTTC,CSSQTGGDYGYTF,-,TRBV29-1,TRBJ1-2,-
TGTGCCAGCAGTTCTAGCGGGAGTTCCAATGAGCAGTTCTTC,CASSSSGSSNEQFF,TRBD2,TRBV7-9,TRBJ2-1,-
TGTGCCAGCAGCCAAGTCGTCGGGACTAGCTCCACAGATACGCAGTATTTT,CASSQVVGTSSTDTQYF,TRBD2,TRBV4-2,TRBJ2-3,-
TGTGCCAGCAGCCAACTAGGGACAGGGGGTATCTACACCTTC,CASSQLGTGGIYTF,TRBD1,TRBV4-2,TRBJ1-2,-
TGTGCCAGCAGCCCCGGGGGGGGACTAGAAGGGGCTCTGGAGACCCAGTACTTC,CASSPGGGLEGALETQYF,TRBD2,TRBV3-1/TRBV3-2,TRBJ2-5,-
TGTGCCAGCAGCCCCGGACAGACCTACACTGAAGCTTTCTTT,CASSPGQTYTEAFF,-,TRBV5-4,TRBJ1-1,-
TGTGCCAGCAGTCCCGGGACAGGGGGCGCGGTGACGCAGTATTTT,CASSPGTGGAVTQYF,TRBD1,TRBV27,TRBJ2-3,-
TGTGCCAGCAGTCCCATGACCGGGACACCGAGCAATCAGCCCCAGCATTTT,CASSPMTGTPSNQPQHF,-,TRBV27,TRBJ1-5,-
TGTGCCACCAGTGATTCGGCTAGCGGGACGGTGTATGAGCAGTTCTTC,CATSDSASGTVYEQFF,TRBD2,TRBV24-1,TRBJ2-1,-
TGTGCCAGCAGTGAAACCAAGGGGATAAGTGAGCAGTTCTTC,CASSETKGISEQFF,-,TRBV25-1,TRBJ2-1,-
TGTGCCACCAGCGACAGGGGCAAATCCTATGGCTACACCTTC,CATSDRGKSYGYTF,TRBD1,TRBV15,TRBJ1-2,-
TGTGCCGGAAGAGAGGACAGGCGGAATGAAAAACTGTTTTTT,CAGREDRRNEKLFF,TRBD1,TRBV2,TRBJ1-4,few
TGTGCCATCAGGGGCAGTGTGGCGATCCAAGAGACCCAGTACTTC,CAIRGSVAIQETQYF,-,TRBV10-3,TRBJ2-5,few
TGTGCCAGCATGAAGGACAGGGTTGTCGCTGAAGCTTTCTTT,CASMKDRVVAEAFF,TRBD1,TRBV6-5,TRBJ1-1,-
TGTGCCAGCAGCCGCCTTAGCGGGAGGGGCACCGGGGAGCTGTTTTTT,CASSRLSGRGTGELFF,TRBD2,TRBV3-1/TRBV3-2,TRBJ2-2,-
TGTGCCAGCAGCTTACGGCGGGGGGTTACTGCAACTAATGAAAAACTGTTTTTT,CASSLRRGVTATNEKLFF,-,TRBV7-9,TRBJ1-4,-
TGTGCCAGCAGTTTCCAGAAGGATACGCAGTATTTT,CASSFQKDTQYF,-,TRBV27,TRBJ2-3,-
TGCGCCAGCGGACTAGCGGGTGGCTCCTACGAGCAGTACTTC,CASGLAGGSYEQYF,TRBD2,TRBV5-1,TRBJ2-7,-
TGTGCCAGCAGCCCATACGACAGGGGATCCCAAGAGACCCAGTACTTC,CASSPYDRGSQETQYF,TRBD1,TRBV3-1/TRBV3-2,TRBJ2-5,-
TGTGCCAGCAGTGACGGGACTAACACCGGGGAGCTGTTTTTT,CASSDGTNTGELFF,-,TRBV6-4,TRBJ2-2,few
TGTGCCACCAGTGGCGGGATTTACAATGAGCAGTTCTTC,CATSGGIYNEQFF,-,TRBV24-1,TRBJ2-1,-
TGTGCCAGCAGTGCCCCCGACAAGTCCTACGAGCAGTACTTC,CASSAPDKSYEQYF,-,TRBV9,TRBJ2-7,-
TGCAGTGCGAGTACAGTGAACTATGGCTACACCTTC,CSASTVNYGYTF,-,TRBV20-1,TRBJ1-2,-
TGTGCCAGTAGTCCTCGACAGGGGGCGAGGGTCTACAATGAGCAGTTCTTC,CASSPRQGARVYNEQFF,TRBD1,TRBV19,TRBJ2-1,-
TGTGCCAGCAGTGGACAGGGGGACGACGAGCAGTACTTC,CASSGQGDDEQYF,TRBD1,TRBV2,TRBJ2-7,few
TGTGCCAGCCGATGGGGCAGAGAGGACTATGGCTACACCTTC,CASRWGREDYGYTF,-,TRBV6-6,TRBJ1-2,-
TGCGCCAGCAGCTTGACAGGCGATAACACTGAAGCTTTCTTT,CASSLTGDNTEAFF,-,TRBV5-1,TRBJ1-1,-
TGCGCCAGCAGCGCTACAGGGCCCCAAGAGACCCAGTACTTC,CASSATGPQETQYF,-,TRBV5-1,TRBJ2-5,-
TGTGCCAGCAGCTTCGACAGCGGGTCAGGAAACACCATATATTTT,CASSFDSGSGNTIYF,-,TRBV11-2,TRBJ1-3,-
TGTGCCAGCAGTTTCCGAAGCCAAAATAATTCACCCCTCCACTTT,CASSFRSQNNSPLHF,-,TRBV27,TRBJ1-6,-
TGTGCCACCAGTAACAGATTCACCGGGGAGCTGTTTTTT,CATSNRFTGELFF,-,TRBV24-1,TRBJ2-2,-
TGTGCCAGTAGCCCGGGGACAGGGGGCAATCAGCCCCAGCATTTT,CASSPGTGGNQPQHF,TRBD1,TRBV19,TRBJ1-5,-
TGTGCCAGCAGCCGCCAAATTCAGGGGGGACAAGGTACGCAGTATTTT,CASSRQIQGGQGTQYF,-,TRBV27,TRBJ2-3,-
TGTGCCAGCAGGCCGGGACAGGGGCTCTCAGATACGCAGTATTTT,CASRPGQGLSDTQYF,TRBD1,TRBV28,TRBJ2-3,-
TGTGCCAGCAGCTTTACCAGCGGGAGTCAGTTCTTC,CASSFTSGSQFF,TRBD2,TRBV7-9,TRBJ2-1,-
TGTGCCAGCTCACCACCGAGCCGAGCGAACACTGAAGCTTTCTTT,CASSPPSRANTEAFF,-,TRBV18,TRBJ1-1,once
TGTGCCTGGAGTGTCGGGGCGGGGACTCGAAACATTCAGTACTTC,CAWSVGAGTRNIQYF,-,TRBV30,TRBJ2-4,-
TGTGCCAGTAGTCTACAGGGTCGGGAGGGGAGCACTGAAGCTTTCTTT,CASSLQGREGSTEAFF,-,TRBV19,TRBJ1-1,-
TGTGCCAGCAGCTCCTCGGGGGTTCGGGAAAAACTGTTTTTT,CASSSSGVREKLFF,-,TRBV28,TRBJ1-4,-
TGTGCCAGCAGTTTATTGTATTCGAACACTGAAGCTTTCTTT,CASSLLYSNTEAFF,-,TRBV27,TRBJ1-1,-
TGCAGCGCAACTGGAGGGCTTGGTGTGGGAACCGCCTACGAGCAGTACTTC,CSATGGLGVGTAYEQYF,-,TRBV29-1,TRBJ2-7,-
TGTGCCAGCAGCTTGACTAGCGGGAAAGAAAACATTCAGTACTTC,CASSLTSGKENIQYF,TRBD2,TRBV11-2,TRBJ2-4,-